This entry lists 2 T cell receptor beta chains sequenced from one sample in a study of OX40 agonist ivuxolimab in advanced cancers. The receptor library was made with the immunoSEQ multiplex PCR assay. TCRdb stores this immuneACCESS table with in-frame sequences only. Part of the clones is absent; in the studies checked, under half of the shortfall reflects unresolved V genes, and no reason is known for the rest. The sample records 50,000 to 65,000 clones, about 83% of which are singletons. The ten largest clones take up roughly 0.79% of the sample. Sequencing used CD4+ or CD8+ T cells sorted from blood, obtained in a trial of the OX40 agonist ivuxolimab. The receptors originated from an adult with an advanced solid tumor such as melanoma, head and neck, liver or kidney cancer.

The rearrangement uses TRBV6-7 and TRBJ1-2; 8 bases match TRBD1. TRBV6-7 is recorded as an ORF, its role being uncertain. The V segment lost 7 bases and the J segment 8 bases; nucleotides outside the gene matches: 6. This CDR3 has 12 residues. The CDR3 DNA sequence: TGTGCCAGCACCGGACAGGGTTGGGGCTACACCTTC. Its translation: CASTGQGWGYTF.

Concerning this clone: Other DNA sequences of this sample code for an identical CDR3. The chain uses TRBV6-5 and TRBJ1-5; D gene uncertain. CDR1 is MNHEY, CDR2 SVGAGI, per germline. This CDR3 is built from 15 residues. The V end was cut by 0 bases, the J end by 0 bases, with 6 bases between. As DNA, the CDR3 is TGTGCCAGCAGTTACTCTGGGAATAGCAATCAGCCCCAGCATTTT. It codes for CASSYSGNSNQPQHF.